This entry lists 27 T cell receptor beta chains sequenced from one sample in a study of OX40 agonist ivuxolimab in advanced cancers. Some clones are missing from TCRdb's copy, which holds only in-frame ones; the method was immunoSEQ multiplex PCR. The sample shows approximately 52,000 clones, nearly 85% of them seen only once. The sequencing used CD4+ or CD8+ T cells sorted from blood, collected in a trial of the OX40 agonist ivuxolimab. Every receptor here comes from an adult with an advanced solid tumor such as melanoma, head and neck, liver or kidney cancer.

The chain links TRBV18 to TRBJ2-1; 11 bases are a match to TRBD2. Germline V gene lookup returns CDR1 KGHSH and CDR2 LQKENI. The CDR3 runs 14 residues. With V trimmed by 3 bases and J by 9 bases, 4 bases remained unmatched. This CDR3 reads CASSPVAGGTEQFF. CDR3 DNA sequence: TGTGCCAGCTCACCCGTAGCGGGGGGGACTGAGCAGTTCTTC.

This clone was detected only once. This sequence joins TRBV12-5 and TRBJ2-1; 9 positions agree with TRBD2. Germline CDR1 reads LGHNT; CDR2 reads FRNRAP. V shed 0 bases, J shed 5 bases, and the junction held 5 bases outside the gene matches. The CDR3 sequence is 16 residues long. The CDR3 here is CASGLVRAGGNNEQFF. Written as DNA, the CDR3 is TGTGCTAGTGGTTTGGTACGAGCGGGGGGAAACAATGAGCAGTTCTTC.

The chain uses TRBV19 and TRBJ1-2; D perhaps matches TRBD1 (6 bases). Germline CDR1 is LNHDA and CDR2 is SQIVND (reference sequence). The CDR3 is 16 residues long. The V end was cut by 5 bases, the J end by 0 bases, with 16 bases between. In DNA form, the CDR3 reads TGTGCCAGTAGTCCCTACTCGACAGGACCTAACTATGGCTACACCTTC. It encodes CASSPYSTGPNYGYTF.

The CDR3 nucleotides read TGTGCCAGCAGTCGAGCGGGGCGCGAGCAGTTCTTC. As protein: CASSRAGREQFF. The rearrangement joins TRBV7-2 to TRBJ2-1; TRBD2 agrees at 7 bases. This CDR3 comprises 12 residues. Germline V CDR1 and CDR2: SGHTA, FQGNSA. V shed 6 bases, J shed 10 bases, and the junction held 6 bases outside the gene matches. The full variable domain, in which reference TRBV7-2 and TRBJ2-1 provide the parts outside the CDR3, is GAGVSQSPSNKVTEKGKDVELRCDPISGHTALYWYRQSLGQGLEFLIYFQGNSAPDKSGLPSDRFSAERTGGSVSTLTIQRTQQEDSAVYLCASSRAGREQFFGPGTRLTVL.

J is TRBJ1-6 and V is TRBV19; no definite D call. The V end was cut by 3 bases, the J end by 6 bases, with 6 bases between. The V gene's germline CDR1 is LNHDA and CDR2 SQIVND (reference sequence). This CDR3 is built from 13 residues. The DNA for the CDR3 is TGTGCCAGTAGTATGGGGTCTAATTCACCCCTCCACTTT. As protein: CASSMGSNSPLHF.

The count of this clone is one. J is TRBJ1-1 and V is TRBV6-5; the D is unclear. There are 15 residues in the CDR3. In germline, CDR1 is MNHEY, CDR2 SVGAGI. V lost 0 bases and J lost 5, with 13 bases in between. The CDR3 bases are TGTGCCAGCAGTTACTCGGCGACGATAGGGACTGAAGCTTTCTTT. It specifies CASSYSATIGTEAFF.

This chain connects TRBV6-5 to TRBJ2-7; 9 positions agree with TRBD1. Losses at the gene ends were 6 bases for V and 2 bases for J; bases not matched to a gene: 8. The CDR3 contains 15 residues. Germline values: CDR1 MNHEY, CDR2 SVGAGI. The CDR3 DNA follows: TGTGCCAGCAGGCCCGGGACAGGGAAGACCTACGAGCAGTACTTC. As protein: CASRPGTGKTYEQYF.

This chain uses TRBV29-1 with TRBJ1-4, with D possibly TRBD1 on 5 matching bases. CDR3 length: 14 residues. Trimming shortened V by 4 bases and J by 1 base, and 10 bases separated the two germline ends. Germline V gene data show CDR1 as SQVTM and CDR2 as ANQGSEA. CDR3 sequence (DNA): TGCAGCGTTGCAGCCGGGGGAACTAATGAAAAACTGTTTTTT. Residues: CSVAAGGTNEKLFF.

As for this clone: This sample also contains other DNA sequences that code for the same CDR3. This chain connects TRBV7-6 to TRBJ2-5; D unresolved. V dropped 4 bases and J dropped 5 bases, with 14 bases sitting between them. The CDR3 covers 14 residues. The germline V gene encodes CDR1 SGHVS and CDR2 FNYEAQ. CDR3 in DNA: TGTGCCAGCAGCTGGACGGCCCCGAATGAGACCCAGTACTTC. It yields the protein CASSWTAPNETQYF.

This chain links TRBV25-1 with TRBJ2-6; 8 bases line up with TRBD1. This CDR3 is built from 16 residues. V dropped 3 bases and J dropped 2; count of bases not matched to a gene: 3. Germline CDR1 and CDR2: MGHDK and SYGVNS. The CDR3 bases are TGTGCCAGCAGTGACCGACAGGGGACTGGGGCCAACGTCCTGACTTTC. Its translation: CASSDRQGTGANVLTF.

The chain combines TRBV4-3 with TRBJ1-4; D unclear. Germline V gene data show CDR1 as LGHNA and CDR2 as YSLEER. The CDR3 spans 17 residues. V lost 3 bases, J lost 4 bases, and 18 bases lay in between. The CDR3 sequence: CASSQSDTSWGNEKLFF. In DNA, the CDR3 is TGCGCCAGCAGCCAGTCCGACACTTCCTGGGGTAATGAAAAACTGTTTTTT.

This chain connects TRBV11-3 to TRBJ2-1; 10 bases fit TRBD1. Looked up from germline, CDR1 is SGHNT and CDR2 is YENEEA. This CDR3 is built from 16 residues. V shed 3 bases and J 4 bases; nucleotides not matched to a gene: 6. The CDR3, as DNA: TGTGCCAGCAGCTTCGAGGGACAGGGGTCTTACAATGAGCAGTTCTTC. Amino acid sequence: CASSFEGQGSYNEQFF.

A word on this clone: Germline is not matched at one junction end, which may reflect a read error. This sequence joins TRBV7-7 and TRBJ2-1, with TRBD1 as a possible D gene (6 bases). Per the germline V gene, CDR1 is SSHAT and CDR2 is FNYEAQ (reference sequence). The CDR3 length is 14 residues. The CDR3 coding sequence is TGTGCTAGCAGCCCGGACAGCATTTACAATGAGCAGTTCTTC. It yields the protein CASSPDSIYNEQFF.

The sample holds one count of this clone. V gene TRBV5-1 combines with J gene TRBJ2-1; D may correspond to TRBD1 or TRBD2 (5 bases each). CDR1 and CDR2 (germline): SGHRS, YFSETQ. The CDR3 covers 16 residues. V lost 1 base to trimming and J lost 6 bases, with 17 bases between them. As DNA, the CDR3 is TGCGCCAGCAGCTTGATAAGTGGGTTGGGGGTCAATGAGCAGTTCTTC. Encoded protein: CASSLISGLGVNEQFF.

The chain is built from TRBV27 and TRBJ1-3; 10 positions agree with TRBD1. Unmatched junction bases numbered 5, after V lost 6 bases and J lost 3 bases. Germline CDR1 MNHEY, CDR2 SMNVEV (reference sequence). The CDR3 extends over 15 amino acids. The CDR3 reads CASRRQGAIGNTIYF. Written as DNA, the CDR3 is TGTGCCAGCAGACGACAGGGGGCCATTGGAAACACCATATATTTT.

The chain employs TRBV6-6 and TRBJ1-5; 7 nucleotides align to TRBD1. Germline V gene sequence: CDR1 MNHNY, CDR2 SVGAGI (reference sequence). Losses at the gene ends were 6 bases for V and 6 bases for J; bases not matched to a gene: 14. This CDR3 is 16 amino acids long. CDR3 DNA: TGTGCCAGCAGCAATACCGGGACAGCGGGGTCTCAGCCCCAGCATTTT. It yields the protein CASSNTGTAGSQPQHF.

This clone was seen a handful of times. J is TRBJ1-4 and V is TRBV6-1, with 9 nucleotides matching TRBD1. The CDR3 loop spans 13 amino acids. After removal of 6 bases from V and 6 bases from J, the junction contained 2 bases not matched to a gene. CDR1 is MNHNS and CDR2 is SASEGT in the germline V gene. The CDR3 DNA is TGTGCCAGCAGCCGGGACAGGGATGAAAAACTGTTTTTT. Protein: CASSRDRDEKLFF.

The rearrangement joins TRBV11-2 to TRBJ1-2, with a possible D match to TRBD1 (5 bases). Trimming removed 3 bases from V and 6 bases from J, with 17 bases in between. Germline V gene sequence: CDR1 SGHAT, CDR2 FQNNGV. The CDR3 has 15 amino acids. This CDR3 is CASSFTSGQGHGYTF. In DNA, the CDR3 is TGTGCCAGCAGCTTCACTAGCGGCCAGGGCCATGGCTACACCTTC. Based on the CDR3 plus reference TRBV11-2 and TRBJ1-2, the full variable domain is EAGVAQSPRYKIIEKRQSVAFWCNPISGHATLYWYQQILGQGPKLLIQFQNNGVVDDSQLPKDRFSAERLKGVDSTLKIQPAKLEDSAVYLCASSFTSGQGHGYTFGSGTRLTVV.

The CDR3 nucleotides read TGTGCCAGCAGCTTAGAATGGGACACTAATGAAAAACTGTTTTTT. This gives the protein CASSLEWDTNEKLFF. This rearrangement joins TRBV11-2 to TRBJ1-4; perhaps TRBD1 as D (5 bases). V gave up 0 bases and J gave up 2 bases, with 7 bases separating them. Per germline, CDR1 SGHAT and CDR2 FQNNGV. The CDR3 extends over 15 amino acids.

The chain combines TRBV30 with TRBJ2-5; 7 positions match TRBD2. CDR1 is GTSNPN and CDR2 is SVGIG in the germline V gene (reference sequence). This CDR3 has 14 residues. V dropped 4 bases and J dropped 0; count of bases not matched to a gene: 5. CDR3 sequence reads: CAWNVGGYQETQYF. CDR3 DNA sequence: TGTGCCTGGAATGTGGGGGGGTACCAAGAGACCCAGTACTTC.

The V gene is TRBV5-1, the J gene TRBJ1-6, with 8 bases that match TRBD1. Germline CDR1 and CDR2: SGHRS and YFSETQ. The CDR3 covers 17 residues. The junction had 6 bases not matched to a gene; V was cut back by 4 bases and J by 0 bases. The CDR3 nucleotides read TGCGCCAGCAGCAAACAGGGGGAGAGCTCCTATAATTCACCCCTCCACTTT. Protein: CASSKQGESSYNSPLHF.

Written as DNA, the CDR3 is TGCGCCAGCAGCTCCCTACAGGGTGATAACTATGGCTACACCTTC. Translated: CASSSLQGDNYGYTF. The chain links TRBV5-1 to TRBJ1-2; TRBD1 might be the D (6 bases). Germline values: CDR1 SGHRS, CDR2 YFSETQ. The CDR3 consists of 15 residues. With 3 bases removed from V and 1 base from J, the gap between germline ends came to 13 bases.

This sequence joins TRBV5-5 and TRBJ2-3; possible D gene TRBD2, 7 bases. V was shortened by 2 bases and J by 2 bases, with 9 bases between the two germline ends. The CDR3 is 14 residues long. Germline V gene lookup returns CDR1 SGHKS and CDR2 YYEKEE (reference sequence). The CDR3 DNA reads as TGTGCCAGCAGCTTAGGGGGGGCCACAGATACGCAGTATTTT. It codes for CASSLGGATDTQYF.

This clone has more than one count but fewer than ten. This rearrangement joins TRBV19 to TRBJ1-5, with D possibly TRBD1 on 6 matching bases. Germline CDR1 is LNHDA and CDR2 is SQIVND (reference sequence). This CDR3 is 16 amino acids long. The V gene lost 6 bases and the J gene lost 1 base, with 16 bases spanning the gap. As DNA, the CDR3 is TGTGCCAGTAGCCGTCTGGGGGACACAAGCAATCAGCCCCAGCATTTT. Encoded protein: CASSRLGDTSNQPQHF.

V and J are TRBV11-1 and TRBJ2-2, with D possibly matching TRBD1 (5 bases). V was trimmed by 2 bases and J by 6 bases, leaving 10 bases between them. Germline values: CDR1 SGHAT, CDR2 FQDESV (reference sequence). The CDR3 sequence is 14 residues long. CDR3 sequence: CASSLSRAAGELFF. The DNA of the CDR3 is TGTGCCAGCAGCTTAAGCAGGGCGGCCGGGGAGCTGTTTTTT.

The chain employs TRBV6-5 and TRBJ1-2; the D gene is possibly TRBD1 (6 bases). Trimming removed 2 bases at V and 2 bases at J, with 12 bases between. CDR3 length equals 15 residues. The germline V gene has CDR1 MNHEY and CDR2 SVGAGI. CDR3 coding DNA: TGTGCCAGCAGTTACCCGACAGGCAGCAACTATGGCTACACCTTC. The encoded protein is CASSYPTGSNYGYTF.

The gene calls are TRBV4-3 and TRBJ2-3; 9 positions match TRBD1. V lost 3 bases to trimming and J lost 6 bases; unmatched junction nucleotides: 4. This CDR3 comprises 14 residues. Per germline, CDR1 LGHNA and CDR2 YSLEER. CDR3 amino acids: CASSQDRGSDTQYF. CDR3 in DNA: TGCGCCAGCAGCCAGGACAGGGGAAGCGATACGCAGTATTTT.